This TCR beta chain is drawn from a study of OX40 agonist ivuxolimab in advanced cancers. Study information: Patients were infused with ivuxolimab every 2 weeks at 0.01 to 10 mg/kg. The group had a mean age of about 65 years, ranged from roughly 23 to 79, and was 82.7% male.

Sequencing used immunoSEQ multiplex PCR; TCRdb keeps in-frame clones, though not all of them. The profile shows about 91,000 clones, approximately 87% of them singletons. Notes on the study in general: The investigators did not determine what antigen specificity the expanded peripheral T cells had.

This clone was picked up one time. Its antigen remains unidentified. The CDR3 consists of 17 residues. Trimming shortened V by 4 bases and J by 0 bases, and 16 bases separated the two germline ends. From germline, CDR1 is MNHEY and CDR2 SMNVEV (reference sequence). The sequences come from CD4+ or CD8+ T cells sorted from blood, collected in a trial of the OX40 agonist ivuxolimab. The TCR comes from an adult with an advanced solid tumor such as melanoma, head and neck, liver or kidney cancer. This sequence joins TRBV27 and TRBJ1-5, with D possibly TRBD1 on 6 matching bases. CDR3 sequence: CASSSLGRGYSNQPQHF. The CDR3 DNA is TGTGCCAGCAGTTCCCTGGGCAGGGGCTATAGCAATCAGCCCCAGCATTTT.